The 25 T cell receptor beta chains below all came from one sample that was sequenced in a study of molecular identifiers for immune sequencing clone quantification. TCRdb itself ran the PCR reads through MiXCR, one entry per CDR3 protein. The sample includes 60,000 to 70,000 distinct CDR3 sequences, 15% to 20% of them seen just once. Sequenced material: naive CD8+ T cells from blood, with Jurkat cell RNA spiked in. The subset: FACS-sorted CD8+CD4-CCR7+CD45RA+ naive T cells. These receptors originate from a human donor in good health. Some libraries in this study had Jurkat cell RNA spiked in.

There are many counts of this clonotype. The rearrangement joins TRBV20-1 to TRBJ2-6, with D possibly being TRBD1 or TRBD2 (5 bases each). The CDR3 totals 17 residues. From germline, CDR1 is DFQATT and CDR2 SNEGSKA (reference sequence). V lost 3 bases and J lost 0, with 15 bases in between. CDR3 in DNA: TGCAGTGCTAGTTTCAGGGACCCCAACTCTGGGGCCAACGTCCTGACTTTC. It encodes CSASFRDPNSGANVLTF.

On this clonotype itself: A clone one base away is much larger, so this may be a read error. The CDR3 loop reads CSSQTDGYERYF. CDR3 sequence (DNA): TGCAGCTCCCAGACCGACGGCTACGAGCGGTACTTC. V usage is TRBV29-1 and J usage is TRBJ2-7; D is ambiguous. This CDR3 region has 12 residues. CDR1 is SQVTM, CDR2 ANQGSEA, per germline.

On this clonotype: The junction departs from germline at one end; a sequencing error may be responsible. In DNA form, the CDR3 reads TGCGCCGGCAGCTTGGAGGACGGGCTCTCCTACGAGCAGTACTTC. This encodes CAGSLEDGLSYEQYF. The chain employs TRBV5-1 and TRBJ2-7; D possibly corresponds to TRBD2 (5 bases). The length of the CDR3 is 15 residues. Germline loops: CDR1 SGHRS, CDR2 YFSETQ.

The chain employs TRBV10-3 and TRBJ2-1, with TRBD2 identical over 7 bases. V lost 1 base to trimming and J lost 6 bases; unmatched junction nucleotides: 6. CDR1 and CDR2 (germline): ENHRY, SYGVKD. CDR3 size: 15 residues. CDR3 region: CAISELASGGNEQFF. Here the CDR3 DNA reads TGTGCCATCAGTGAGTTGGCTAGCGGAGGCAATGAGCAGTTCTTC.

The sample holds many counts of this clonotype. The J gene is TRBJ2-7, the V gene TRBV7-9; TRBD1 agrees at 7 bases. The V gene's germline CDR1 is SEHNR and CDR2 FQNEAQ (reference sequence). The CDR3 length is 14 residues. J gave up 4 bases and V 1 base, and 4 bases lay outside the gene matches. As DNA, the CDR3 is TGTGCCAGCAGCTTAGGGGGACAGATATACGAGCAGTACTTC. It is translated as CASSLGGQIYEQYF.

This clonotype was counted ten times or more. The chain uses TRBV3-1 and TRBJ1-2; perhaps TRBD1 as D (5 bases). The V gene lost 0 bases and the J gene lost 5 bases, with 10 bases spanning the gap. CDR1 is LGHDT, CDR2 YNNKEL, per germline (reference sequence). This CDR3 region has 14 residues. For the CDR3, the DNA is TGTGCCAGCAGCCAAGACTGGGGGGTATATGGCTACACCTTC. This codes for CASSQDWGVYGYTF.

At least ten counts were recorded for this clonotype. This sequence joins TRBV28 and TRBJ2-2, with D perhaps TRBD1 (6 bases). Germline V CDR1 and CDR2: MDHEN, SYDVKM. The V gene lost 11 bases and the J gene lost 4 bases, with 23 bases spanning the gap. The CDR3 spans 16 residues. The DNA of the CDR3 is TGTGCCCACTCAGGGGTGGGAGAAAGGGTCACCGGGGAGCTGTTTTTT. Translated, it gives CAHSGVGERVTGELFF.

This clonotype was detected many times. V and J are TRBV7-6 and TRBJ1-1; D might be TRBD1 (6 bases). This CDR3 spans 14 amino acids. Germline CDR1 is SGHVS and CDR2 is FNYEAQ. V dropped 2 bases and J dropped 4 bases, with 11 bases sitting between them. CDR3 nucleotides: TGTGCCAGCAGCTTACACAGGGCCTCCACTGAAGCTTTCTTT. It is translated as CASSLHRASTEAFF.

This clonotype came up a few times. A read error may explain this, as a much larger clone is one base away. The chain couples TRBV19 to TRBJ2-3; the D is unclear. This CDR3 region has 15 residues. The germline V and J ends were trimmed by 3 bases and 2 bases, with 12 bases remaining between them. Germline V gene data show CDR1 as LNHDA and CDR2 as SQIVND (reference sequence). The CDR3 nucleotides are TGTGCCAGTAGTATCTTCCGTGGAACCACAGATACGCAGTATTTT. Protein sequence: CASSIFRGTTDTQYF.

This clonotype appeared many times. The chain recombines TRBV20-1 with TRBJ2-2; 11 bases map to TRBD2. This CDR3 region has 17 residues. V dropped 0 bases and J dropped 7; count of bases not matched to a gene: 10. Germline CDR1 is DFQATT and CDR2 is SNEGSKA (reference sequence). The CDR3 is CSARDLPASGRFGELFF. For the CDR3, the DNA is TGCAGTGCTAGAGATCTCCCCGCTAGCGGGAGGTTCGGGGAGCTGTTTTTT.

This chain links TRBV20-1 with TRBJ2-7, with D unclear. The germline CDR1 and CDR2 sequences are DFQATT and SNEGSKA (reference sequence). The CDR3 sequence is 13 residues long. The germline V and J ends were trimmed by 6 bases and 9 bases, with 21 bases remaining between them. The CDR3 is CSATKESQVGQYF. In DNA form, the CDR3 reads TGCAGTGCAACAAAGGAGTCCCAAGTCGGGCAGTACTTC.

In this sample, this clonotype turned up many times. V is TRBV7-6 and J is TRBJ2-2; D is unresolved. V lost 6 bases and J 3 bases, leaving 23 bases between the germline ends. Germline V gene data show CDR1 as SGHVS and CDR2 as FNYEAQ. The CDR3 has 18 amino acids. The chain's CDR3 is CASSHPGGVSYDTGELFF. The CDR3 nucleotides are TGTGCCAGCAGTCACCCCGGTGGGGTATCGTACGACACCGGGGAGCTGTTTTTT. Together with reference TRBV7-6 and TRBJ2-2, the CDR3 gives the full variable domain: GAGVSQSPRYKVTKRGQDVALRCDPISGHVSLYWYRQALGQGPEFLTYFNYEAQQDKSGLPNDRFSAERPEGSISTLTIQRTEQRDSAMYRCASSHPGGVSYDTGELFFGEGSRLTVL.

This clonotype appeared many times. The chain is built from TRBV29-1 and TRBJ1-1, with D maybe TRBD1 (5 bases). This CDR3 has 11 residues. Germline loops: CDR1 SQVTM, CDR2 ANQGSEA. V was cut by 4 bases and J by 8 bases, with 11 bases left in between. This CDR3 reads CSVGTGVEAFF. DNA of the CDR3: TGCAGCGTTGGAACAGGAGTAGAAGCTTTCTTT. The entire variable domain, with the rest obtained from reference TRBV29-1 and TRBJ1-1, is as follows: SAVISQKPSRDICQRGTSLTIQCQVDSQVTMMFWYRQQPGQSLTLIATANQGSEATYESGFVIDKFPISRPNLTFSTLTVSNMSPEDSSIYLCSVGTGVEAFFGQGTRLTVV.

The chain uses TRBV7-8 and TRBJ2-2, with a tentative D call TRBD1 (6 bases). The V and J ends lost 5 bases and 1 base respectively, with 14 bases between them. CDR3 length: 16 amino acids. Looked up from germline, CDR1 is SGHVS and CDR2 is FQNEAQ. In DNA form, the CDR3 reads TGTGCCAGCAGCCTAAGACAGACAGGGAACACCGGGGAGCTGTTTTTT. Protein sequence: CASSLRQTGNTGELFF.

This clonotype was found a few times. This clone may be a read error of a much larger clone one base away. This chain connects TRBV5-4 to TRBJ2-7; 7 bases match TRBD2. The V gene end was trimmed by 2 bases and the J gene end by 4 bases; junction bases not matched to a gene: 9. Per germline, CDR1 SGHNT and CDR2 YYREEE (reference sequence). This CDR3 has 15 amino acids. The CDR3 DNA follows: TGTGCCAGCAGCTTTGGGGCGGGAGCGGTGTACGAGCAGTACTTC. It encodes CASSFGAGAVYEQYF.

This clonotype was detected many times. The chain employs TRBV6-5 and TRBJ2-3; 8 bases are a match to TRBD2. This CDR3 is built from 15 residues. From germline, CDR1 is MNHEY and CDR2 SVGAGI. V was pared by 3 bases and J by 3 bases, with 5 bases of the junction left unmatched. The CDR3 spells CASSYRGLETDTQYF. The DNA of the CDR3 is TGTGCCAGCAGTTATCGGGGACTAGAGACAGATACGCAGTATTTT.

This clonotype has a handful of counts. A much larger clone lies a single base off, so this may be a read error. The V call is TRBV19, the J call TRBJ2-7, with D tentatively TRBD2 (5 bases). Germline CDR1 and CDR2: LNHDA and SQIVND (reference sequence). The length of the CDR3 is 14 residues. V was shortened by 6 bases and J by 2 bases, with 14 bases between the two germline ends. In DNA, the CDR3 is TGTGCCAGTAGGGGAGAAGTCCGCCCCTACGAGCAGTACTTC. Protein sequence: CASRGEVRPYEQYF.

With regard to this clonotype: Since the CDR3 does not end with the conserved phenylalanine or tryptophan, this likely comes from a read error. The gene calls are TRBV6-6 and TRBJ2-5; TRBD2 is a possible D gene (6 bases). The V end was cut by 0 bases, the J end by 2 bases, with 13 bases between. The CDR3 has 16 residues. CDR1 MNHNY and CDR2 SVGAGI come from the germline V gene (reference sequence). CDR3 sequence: CASSYSGGRFQETQYC. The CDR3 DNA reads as TGTGCCAGCAGTTACTCGGGGGGTCGTTTTCAAGAGACCCAGTACTGC.

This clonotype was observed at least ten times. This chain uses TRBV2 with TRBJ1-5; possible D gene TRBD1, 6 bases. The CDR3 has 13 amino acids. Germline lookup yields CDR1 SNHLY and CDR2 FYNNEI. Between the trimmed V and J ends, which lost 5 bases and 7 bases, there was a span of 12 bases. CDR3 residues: CASSYTGWQPQHF. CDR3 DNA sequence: TGTGCCAGCAGTTATACAGGGTGGCAGCCCCAGCATTTT.

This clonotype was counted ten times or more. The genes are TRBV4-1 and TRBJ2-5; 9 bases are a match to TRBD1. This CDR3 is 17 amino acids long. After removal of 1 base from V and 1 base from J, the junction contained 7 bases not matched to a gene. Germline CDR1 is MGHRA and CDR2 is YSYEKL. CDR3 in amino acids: CASSQGYGTGLQETQYF. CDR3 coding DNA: TGCGCCAGCAGCCAAGGTTACGGGACAGGGCTCCAAGAGACCCAGTACTTC.

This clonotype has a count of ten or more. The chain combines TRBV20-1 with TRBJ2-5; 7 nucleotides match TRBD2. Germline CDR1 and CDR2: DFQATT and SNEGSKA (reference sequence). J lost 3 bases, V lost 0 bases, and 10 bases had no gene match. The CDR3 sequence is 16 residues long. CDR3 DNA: TGCAGTGCTAGAGATAAGGGGACTAACCAAAAAGAGACCCAGTACTTC. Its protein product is CSARDKGTNQKETQYF.

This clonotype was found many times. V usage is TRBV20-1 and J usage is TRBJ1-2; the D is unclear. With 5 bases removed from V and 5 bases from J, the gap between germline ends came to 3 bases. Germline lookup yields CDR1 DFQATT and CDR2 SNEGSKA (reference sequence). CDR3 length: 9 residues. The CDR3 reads CSALYGYTF. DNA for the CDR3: TGCAGTGCTTTATATGGCTACACCTTC.

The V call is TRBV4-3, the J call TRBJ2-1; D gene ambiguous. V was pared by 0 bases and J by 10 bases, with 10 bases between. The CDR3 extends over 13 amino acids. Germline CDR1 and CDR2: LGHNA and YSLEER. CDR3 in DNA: TGCGCCAGCAGCCAAGATGCCCAGCAAGAGCAGTTCTTC. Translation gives CASSQDAQQEQFF.

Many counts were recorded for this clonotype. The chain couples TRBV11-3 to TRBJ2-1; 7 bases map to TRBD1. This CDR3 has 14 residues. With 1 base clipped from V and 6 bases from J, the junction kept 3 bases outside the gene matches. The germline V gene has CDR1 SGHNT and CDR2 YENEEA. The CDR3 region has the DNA TGTGCCAGCAGCTTAGCCCCAGGGGGCAATGAGCAGTTCTTC. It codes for CASSLAPGGNEQFF.

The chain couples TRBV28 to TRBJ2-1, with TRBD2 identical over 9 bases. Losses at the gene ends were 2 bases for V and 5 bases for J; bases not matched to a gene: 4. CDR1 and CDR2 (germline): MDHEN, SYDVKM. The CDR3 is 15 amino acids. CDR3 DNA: TGTGCCAGCAGTTTACTAGCGGGGCTACACAATGAGCAGTTCTTC. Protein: CASSLLAGLHNEQFF.